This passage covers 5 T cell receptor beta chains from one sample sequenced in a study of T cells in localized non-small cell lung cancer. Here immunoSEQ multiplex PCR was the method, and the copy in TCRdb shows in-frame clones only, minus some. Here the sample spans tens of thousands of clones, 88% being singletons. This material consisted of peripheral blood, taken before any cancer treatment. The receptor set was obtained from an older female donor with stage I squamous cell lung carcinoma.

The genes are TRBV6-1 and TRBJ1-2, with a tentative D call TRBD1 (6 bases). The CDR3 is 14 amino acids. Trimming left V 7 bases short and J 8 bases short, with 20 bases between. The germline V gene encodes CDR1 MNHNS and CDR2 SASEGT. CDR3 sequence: CASIKHTGLSGYTF. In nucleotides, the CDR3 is TGTGCCAGCATAAAGCATACAGGGCTTTCAGGCTACACCTTC.

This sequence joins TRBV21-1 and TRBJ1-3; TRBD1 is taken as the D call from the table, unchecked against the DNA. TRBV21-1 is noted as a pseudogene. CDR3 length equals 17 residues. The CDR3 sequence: CASSIGTARVSGNTIYF. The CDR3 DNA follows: TGTGCCAGCAGCATCGGGACAGCGAGAGTCTCTGGAAACACCATATATTTT.

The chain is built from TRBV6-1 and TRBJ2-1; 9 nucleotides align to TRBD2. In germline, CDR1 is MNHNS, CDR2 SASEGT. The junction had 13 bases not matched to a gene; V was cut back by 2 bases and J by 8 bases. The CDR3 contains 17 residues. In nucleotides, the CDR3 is TGTGCCAGCAGTGAAAGTGTTAGCGGGAGAGCTCGAGATGAGCAGTTCTTC. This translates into CASSESVSGRARDEQFF.

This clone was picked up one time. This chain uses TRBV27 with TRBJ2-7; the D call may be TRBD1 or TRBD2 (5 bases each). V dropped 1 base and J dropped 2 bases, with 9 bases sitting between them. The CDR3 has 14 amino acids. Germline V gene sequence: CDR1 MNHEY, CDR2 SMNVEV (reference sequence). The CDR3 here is CASSLWGRTYEQYF. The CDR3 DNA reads TGTGCCAGCAGTTTATGGGGGAGAACCTACGAGCAGTACTTC.

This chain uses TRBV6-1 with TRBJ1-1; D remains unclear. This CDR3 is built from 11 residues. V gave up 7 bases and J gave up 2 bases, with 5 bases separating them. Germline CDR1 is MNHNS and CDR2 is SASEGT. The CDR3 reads CASTRNTEAFF. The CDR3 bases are TGTGCCAGCACCAGAAACACTGAAGCTTTCTTT.